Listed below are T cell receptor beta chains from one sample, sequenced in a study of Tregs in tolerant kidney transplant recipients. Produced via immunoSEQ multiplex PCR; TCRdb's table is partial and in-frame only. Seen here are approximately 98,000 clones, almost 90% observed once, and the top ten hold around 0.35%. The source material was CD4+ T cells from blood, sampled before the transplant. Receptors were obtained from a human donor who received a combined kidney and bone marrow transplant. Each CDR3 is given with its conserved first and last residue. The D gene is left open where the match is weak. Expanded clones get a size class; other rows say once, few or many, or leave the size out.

CASSLVRRDRGGYGYTF,TGTGCCAGCAGTTTGGTTCGGCGGGACAGGGGTGGCTATGGCTACACCTTC,TRBJ1-2,TRBV28,.,TRBD1
CASSSNRGAVGEQYF,TGTGCCAGCAGCTCGAACAGGGGGGCGGTAGGCGAGCAGTACTTC,TRBJ2-7,TRBV5-4,.,TRBD1
CASSSRTGTNYGYTF,TGTGCCAGCAGCTCTCGGACAGGGACGAACTATGGCTACACCTTC,TRBJ1-2,TRBV7-9,few,TRBD1
CASSLGGGQAFTQPQHF,TGTGCCAGCAGCTTGGGAGGGGGACAGGCCTTTACTCAGCCCCAGCATTTT,TRBJ1-5,TRBV5-6,.,TRBD1
CASSVDPGSYEQYF,TGTGCCAGCAGCGTAGACCCCGGCTCCTACGAGCAGTACTTC,TRBJ2-7,TRBV9,.,.
CTSSQERTLASGGDTQYF,TGCACCAGCAGCCAAGAGAGGACGCTGGCTAGCGGGGGGGATACGCAGTATTTT,TRBJ2-3,TRBV1,.,.
CASSLDRGDEKLFF,TGTGCCAGCTCCCTCGACAGGGGGGATGAAAAACTGTTTTTT,TRBJ1-4,TRBV18,once,TRBD1
CASSFYAESSYEQYF,TGTGCCAGCAGCTTTTATGCTGAGAGCTCCTACGAGCAGTACTTC,TRBJ2-7,TRBV5-6,.,.
CASSFSGDQGAFF,TGCGCCAGCAGCTTTTCGGGGGACCAAGGAGCTTTCTTT,TRBJ1-1,TRBV5-1,.,.
CASSRHRSGNTIYF,TGTGCCAGCAGTCGACACCGCTCTGGAAACACCATATATTTT,TRBJ1-3,TRBV6-5,.,.
CSALSDRDEKLFF,TGCAGCGCCCTCTCGGACAGGGACGAAAAACTGTTTTTT,TRBJ1-4,TRBV29-1,.,TRBD1
CASSLVGSGSGYTF,TGTGCCAGCAGCTTAGTCGGTTCGGGAAGCGGCTACACCTTC,TRBJ1-2,TRBV7-2,few,.
CASSTKGGPYEQYF,TGTGCCAGCAGCACGAAGGGCGGGCCCTACGAGCAGTACTTC,TRBJ2-7,TRBV11-2,.,.
CASSIDRGNTEAFF,TGTGCCAGTAGTATTGACAGGGGGAACACTGAAGCTTTCTTT,TRBJ1-1,TRBV19,.,TRBD1
CASSQTLGQANYGYTF,TGTGCCAGCTCTCAAACCTTGGGACAGGCTAACTATGGCTACACCTTC,TRBJ1-2,TRBV18,.,TRBD1
CASSFQASGNSYNEQFF,TGTGCCAGCAGTTTTCAAGCTAGCGGGAATTCCTACAATGAGCAGTTCTTC,TRBJ2-1,TRBV11-3,.,TRBD2
CASSLVSDGYTF,TGTGCCAGCAGCTTAGTGTCCGATGGCTACACCTTC,TRBJ1-2,TRBV7-9,.,.
CASSPRTSGVKSSYNEQFF,TGTGCCAGTAGTCCCCGGACTAGCGGAGTTAAGAGCTCCTACAATGAGCAGTTCTTC,TRBJ2-1,TRBV19,.,TRBD2
CASSIDRRNSYGYTF,TGTGCCAGTAGTATAGATCGCAGGAATTCCTATGGCTACACCTTC,TRBJ1-2,TRBV19,.,.
CASRDGGRPGNTIYF,TGTGCCAGCAGGGACGGGGGGCGGCCTGGAAACACCATATATTTT,TRBJ1-3,TRBV6-6,.,.
CASSHRQDNQPQHF,TGTGCCAGCAGCCACCGACAGGACAATCAGCCCCAGCATTTT,TRBJ1-5,TRBV5-6,.,.
CASSQGQGAYNSPLHF,TGTGCCAGCAGCCAGGGACAGGGGGCCTATAATTCACCCCTCCACTTT,TRBJ1-6,TRBV7-2,.,TRBD1
CASSLARGNTEAFF,TGTGCCAGCAGCTTAGCACGGGGAAACACTGAAGCTTTCTTT,TRBJ1-1,TRBV11-3,.,.